This TCR beta chain was retrieved from a study of blood T cell repertoires in COVID-19 (dated by TCRdb to 2018 to 2021). For the study in its entirety: The collaborator samples originated in the United States, Italy and Spain and spanned the acute and convalescent phases of COVID-19. The prospective study material was composed of cDNA or gDNA derived from T cells, B-cell-depleted T cells, or PBMCs. The dataset comprised deeply sampled blood TCRbeta repertoires from subjects exposed to, actively infected with, or recovered from COVID-19. The repertoires were made available in a free public database intended to serve as a resource for research on the immune response to SARS-CoV-2. Samples were obtained from the ongoing ImmuneRACE study (first 160 participants) and from roughly 1,300 subjects provided by 6 global collaborators. Sample metadata almost always included a de-identified subject ID, COVID-19 status, age in years and sex. Where available, HLA class I and class II types were taken from metadata supplied by the sample provider and were not determined by assay-based typing. The paper as a whole reports these results and caveats: How much clinical and demographic metadata was included differed by source and by participant, and the metadata was provided uncurated.

CDR1 and CDR2 were assigned from the germline V gene as MDHEN and SYDVKM. CDR3 length: 15 amino acids, cysteine to phenylalanine. The CDR3 DNA has 45 bases and is translated from base 1. V is cut by 3 bases and J by 5 bases, and the space between the germline ends is 13 bases. Worth noting for this clone: Its antigen is still unknown. No clone much larger than this one lies a single base away; base qualities are absent.

Whole blood was collected in K2EDTA tubes by collaborating institutions according to the institutions' own protocols. For TCRbeta analysis, collaborators shipped samples as frozen whole blood, isolated PBMCs, or DNA extracted from either of those sample types. TCRbeta CDR3 regions were amplified from genomic DNA by means of the immunoSEQ Assay, a bias-controlled multiplex PCR. Regarding the original processing steps: The number of nucleated cells in each sample was estimated from the amplification of reference gene primers within the assay. Sequence reads were collapsed and filtered to measure the absolute abundance of every unique TCRbeta CDR3 rearrangement. For each sample, productive Simpson clonality was calculated by taking the square root of Simpson's diversity index across productive rearrangements. This is the immuneACCESS table as TCRdb keeps it, with only in-frame sequences that have V and J called. A part of the clones is gone; compared with another copy, unresolved V genes explain less than half, and the rest is unexplained. V and J calls and clone size are as listed in that table; D and trimming were resolved from the DNA. Counted in this sample were 250,000 to 400,000 clones; over 75% of them appeared once. Together, the top ten hold 1% of the sample.

Sequenced input: peripheral blood. The TCR comes from a middle-aged man with active or convalescent COVID-19. The rearranged chain carries TRBV28 and TRBJ2-2; the D gene lacks a confident call. The CDR3 protein sequence reads: CASSLRLIGTGELFF. The DNA sequence reads TGTGCCAGCAGTTTGCGGTTGATTGGTACCGGGGAGCTGTTTTTT.